This T cell receptor beta chain was identified during a study of blood T cell repertoires in COVID-19. Study details: Samples came from the United States, Italy and Spain, spanning acute and convalescent COVID-19.

The CDR3 extends over 15 amino acids. V was pared by 2 bases and J by 9 bases, with 10 bases of the junction left unmatched. Germline V gene lookup returns CDR1 SNHLY and CDR2 FYNNEI. Clones were sequenced by immunoSEQ multiplex PCR, and TCRdb holds only the in-frame ones, with some missing. This repertoire shows approximately 100,000 clones, roughly 82% found once; its top ten account for 4.5% to 5.5%. This rearrangement joins TRBV2 to TRBJ2-3; 8 bases are shared with TRBD2. The TCR originated in a man aged 55 to 70 with acute or convalescent COVID-19. Sequenced material: peripheral blood. The CDR3 reads CASSETGGAVRTQYF. The CDR3 DNA follows: TGTGCCAGCAGTGAAACCGGGGGGGCCGTGCGGACGCAGTATTTT.